A single T cell receptor (beta chain) is shown here with its context. Its antigen target is currently unknown. Per-base qualities were not stored, and no clone one base away is much larger. The intended sense of this specimen's treatment or condition label: in vitro stimulation with specific CMV peptide epitopes to enrich CMV-specific T cells. These data belong to a study of T cell repertoires in cytomegalovirus infection (dated by TCRdb to about 2019). In the study overall: The peptide stimulations were aimed at well-studied HLA-B-restricted epitopes as well as recently identified HLA-C-restricted CMV epitopes, whose presentation resists viral immunomodulation. Donor HLA type was relevant to the analysis, because carriage of CMV infection together with the matching HLA type was indicated by public TCR beta signatures.

Overall study outcomes, separate from this receptor: The ex vivo response was dominated by HLA-C-restricted CMV-specific TCR beta clonotypes, and the single most frequent clonotype in two of eight donors was supplied by these HLA-C-restricted clonotypes. Cumulative frequency of public TCR beta family members discriminated carriers of CMV infection plus the relevant HLA type in this cohort and an independent 352-donor cohort.

TCRdb lists the instrument as Illumina HiSeq 1500. The public reads were quality trimmed at Q25 with fastp and then assembled into clones with MiXCR by TCRdb, keeping productive beta chains. When rows share a CDR3 protein, they turn into one entry using the most common DNA and genes. This sample lists about 160,000 distinct CDR3 sequences; roughly a fifth were detected once. Under 30% of the sample comes from the top ten. The CDR3, from cysteine to phenylalanine, totals 17 residues. The retained sequence is limited to the CDR3, 51 bases, with the frame set at the first base. For CDR1 and CDR2, the germline V gene lists MNHEY and SVGAGI. V trim: 4 bases; J trim: 3 bases; unmatched bases: 15.

The rearrangement combines TRBV6-5 with TRBJ2-7; TRBD1 fits 7 bases in the junction. The sequence came from a human donor in good health (CMV status not recorded). Some clones in this sample may be carry-over from other donors' samples. Sample: CD8+ T cells from cultured PBMCs, taken from culture after CMV antigen stimulation. The nucleotides are TGTGCCAGCAGTTTAGACGGTACCGGGACAGTCCGCTACGAGCAGTACTTC. This codes for CASSLDGTGTVRYEQYF.